The present TCR beta chain was sequenced within a study of T cell responses to AZD1222 COVID-19 vaccine. Second doses that came at about 4 or about 12 weeks were put together. The table came from immunoSEQ multiplex PCR; TCRdb's copy has only in-frame clones and leaves some out. The sample contains tens of thousands of clones, 81% of which appear only once. This CDR3 has 13 amino acids. V was pared by 7 bases and J by 1 base, with 10 bases between. Germline CDR1 is GTSNPN and CDR2 is SVGIG (reference sequence). The sequence was collected from an adult who received the AZD1222 COVID-19 vaccine. The specimen was peripheral blood, collected 28 days after the second AZD1222 dose. The J gene is TRBJ2-2, the V gene TRBV30; D perhaps matches TRBD2 (5 bases). Here the CDR3 reads CAFGLKNTGELFF. CDR3 in DNA: TGTGCCTTCGGACTGAAGAACACCGGGGAGCTGTTTTTT.